The present T cell receptor (beta chain) was sequenced within a study of identical twins. Study-level results: Abundant cord blood beta clonotypes carried fewer insertions; memory repertoires showed none. Researchers reported excess low generation probability among twin-shared out-of-frame alpha sequences. Models underestimated TCR alpha sharing (out-of-frame) in monozygotic twins. Conclusions rested on cross-sectional statistics rather than following the same donors.

With regard to this clonotype: Its matching antigen is unknown.

TCRdb recomputed calls from the 5' RACE reads with MiXCR, one row per CDR3 protein. This table has about 720,000 distinct CDR3 sequences, 8.6% appearing once. These same records also appear under a second study, on yellow fever vaccine responses in identical twins.

This TCR was sampled from a woman under 30 in good health. The sequenced material came from PBMCs.

This CDR3 reads CATSERGGLNQPQHF. The CDR3 region has the DNA TGTGCCACCAGTGAGAGGGGAGGTCTCAATCAGCCCCAGCATTTT. The rearrangement links TRBV24-1 to TRBJ1-5; the D gene is possibly TRBD1 (5 bases). The CDR3 is 15 amino acids. The germline V and J ends were trimmed by 4 bases and 3 bases, with 12 bases remaining between them. Per germline, CDR1 KGHDR and CDR2 SFDVKD.